These 15 T cell receptor beta chains came from one sample sequenced in a study of PD-L1 blockade in urothelial cancer. Only in-frame clones appear in the TCRdb table, and some are missing; sequencing was by immunoSEQ multiplex PCR. The repertoire includes 50,000 to 65,000 clones, around 81% of them detected once, and about 2.9% sits in the top ten. As for time point: pretreatment peripheral blood. Sequencing used PBMCs, obtained around atezolizumab (anti-PD-L1) treatment. The receptors derive from a man aged 70 or older with urothelial cancer.

The chain is built from TRBV5-1 and TRBJ2-3; D is undetermined. V lost 0 bases to trimming and J lost 0 bases, with 14 bases between them. The CDR3 runs to 17 residues. Germline assignment: CDR1 SGHRS and CDR2 YFSETQ. The CDR3 region has the DNA TGCGCCAGCAGCTTGGATGGTGGGCAGCCAAGCACAGATACGCAGTATTTT. It is translated as CASSLDGGQPSTDTQYF.

This clone was found a few times. The J gene is TRBJ2-1, the V gene TRBV2; TRBD2 aligns across 11 bases. The CDR3 consists of 12 residues. The V segment lost 8 bases and the J segment 10 bases; nucleotides outside the gene matches: 4. Germline CDR1 and CDR2: SNHLY and FYNNEI. As DNA, the CDR3 is TGTGCCAGCCGACTAGCGGGAAGCGAGCAGTTCTTC. Translating it yields CASRLAGSEQFF.

This clone is a singleton in its sample. The V gene is TRBV5-1, the J gene TRBJ2-1, with D hard to call. The CDR3 has 13 residues. The germline CDR1 and CDR2 sequences are SGHRS and YFSETQ. Trimming took off 1 base at V and 5 bases at J, with 7 bases between the two ends. CDR3 in amino acids: CASSLFRNNEQFF. CDR3 sequence (DNA): TGCGCCAGCAGCTTGTTCCGTAACAATGAGCAGTTCTTC.

This chain joins TRBV4-1 and TRBJ2-5; 8 nucleotides line up with TRBD2. Per the germline V gene, CDR1 is MGHRA and CDR2 is YSYEKL. This CDR3 is 15 amino acids long. The V and J ends lost 1 base and 5 bases, in that order; junction bases with no gene match: 6. CDR3 protein: CASSQVLAEGETQYF. The DNA for the CDR3 is TGCGCCAGCAGCCAAGTACTAGCGGAGGGGGAGACCCAGTACTTC.

This chain connects TRBV10-1 to TRBJ1-4, with D unclear. CDR1 and CDR2 (germline): WNHNN, SYGVQD (reference sequence). V gave up 10 bases and J gave up 8 bases, with 11 bases separating them. CDR3 length: 11 amino acids. The CDR3 coding sequence is TGCGCCACGCGCCCGAGCGAAAAACTGTTTTTT. It translates to CATRPSEKLFF.

Points on this clone: Sequence at one end of the junction differs from germline and may be a read error. The chain couples TRBV18 to TRBJ1-5, with D hard to call. The CDR3 contains 16 residues. CDR1 is KGHSH and CDR2 is LQKENI in the germline V gene. This CDR3 is CASSPPLSRGNQPQHF. The CDR3 DNA follows: TGTGCCAGCTCCCCACCCCTGTCTCGCGGAAATCAGCCCCAGCATTTT. Using reference TRBV18 and TRBJ1-5 for the parts outside the CDR3, the full variable domain is NAGVMQNPRHLVRRRGQEARLRCSPMKGHSHVYWYRQLPEEGLKFMVYLQKENIIDESGMPKERFSAEFPKEGPSILRIQQVVRGDSAAYFCASSPPLSRGNQPQHFGDGTRLSIL.

This rearrangement joins TRBV5-1 to TRBJ2-2, with 7 nucleotides matching TRBD1. V shed 3 bases and J 5 bases; nucleotides not matched to a gene: 10. This CDR3 is built from 16 residues. CDR1 is SGHRS, CDR2 YFSETQ, per germline. The CDR3 DNA sequence: TGCGCCAGCAGCTGGGAGACAGGGCCGGGGACCGGGGAGCTGTTTTTT. Protein product: CASSWETGPGTGELFF. Together with reference TRBV5-1 and TRBJ2-2, the CDR3 gives the full variable domain: KAGVTQTPRYLIKTRGQQVTLSCSPISGHRSVSWYQQTPGQGLQFLFEYFSETQRNKGNFPGRFSGRQFSNSRSEMNVSTLELGDSALYLCASSWETGPGTGELFFGEGSRLTVL.

The chain recombines TRBV7-9 with TRBJ2-3, with a tentative D call TRBD1 (6 bases). CDR1 and CDR2 from the germline V gene are SEHNR and FQNEAQ (reference sequence). Trimming removed 2 bases at V and 4 bases at J, with 13 bases between. CDR3 size: 15 residues. Here the CDR3 reads CASSLIQGRADTQYF. The CDR3 region has the DNA TGTGCCAGCAGCTTAATACAGGGTCGGGCAGATACGCAGTATTTT.

The rearrangement links TRBV28 to TRBJ2-5; D perhaps matches TRBD1 (5 bases). The CDR3 length is 14 residues. Trimming removed 7 bases from V and 4 bases from J, with 16 bases in between. From germline, CDR1 is MDHEN and CDR2 SYDVKM. The chain's CDR3 is CASTPPAGRETQYF. CDR3 bases: TGTGCCAGCACTCCCCCGGCAGGGCGAGAGACCCAGTACTTC.

The genes are TRBV6-1 and TRBJ1-5; maybe TRBD1 (5 bases). The CDR3 loop spans 15 amino acids. Between the trimmed V and J ends, which lost 0 bases and 8 bases, there was a span of 14 bases. The germline V gene encodes CDR1 MNHNS and CDR2 SASEGT. CDR3 in DNA: TGTGCCAGCAGTGAAGCGGGGCGTTCGGAGAAGCCCCAGCATTTT. Protein sequence: CASSEAGRSEKPQHF.

This rearrangement joins TRBV6-1 to TRBJ2-5; D may be TRBD2 (6 bases). Germline V gene lookup returns CDR1 MNHNS and CDR2 SASEGT. Trimming cost V 4 bases and J 0 bases, with 15 bases left between them. CDR3 length: 16 amino acids. CDR3 in DNA: TGTGCCAGCAGTGCGGGGGTAGCCACCCACCAAGAGACCCAGTACTTC. Its translation is CASSAGVATHQETQYF.

CDR3 DNA: TGCAGCAGCCTCCCCAGCGGGAGGGCAAGCACAGATACGCAGTATTTT. This codes for CSSLPSGRASTDTQYF. V and J are TRBV29-1 and TRBJ2-3; TRBD2 aligns across 10 bases. The CDR3 contains 16 residues. V shed 8 bases and J 0 bases; nucleotides not matched to a gene: 11. The V gene's germline CDR1 is SQVTM and CDR2 ANQGSEA.

This clone was recorded only once. The chain links TRBV21-1 to TRBJ2-2; TRBD2 was called by the table and not checked on the DNA. TRBV21-1 is a pseudogene. This CDR3 is 16 amino acids long. CDR3 residues: CASRKGGEKNTGELFF. The CDR3 coding sequence is TGTGCCAGCAGAAAAGGGGGAGAGAAGAACACCGGGGAGCTGTTTTTT.

The chain joins TRBV21-1 to TRBJ2-4; TRBD2 is the table's D call, not checked against the DNA. TRBV21-1 is recorded as a pseudogene. CDR3 size: 17 residues. CDR3 amino acids: CASSTLKDQKKRDIQYF. The CDR3 bases are TGTGCCAGCAGCACTCTGAAGGACCAGAAGAAGAGGGACATTCAGTACTTC.

This clone was seen a handful of times. The chain links TRBV29-1 to TRBJ2-1; TRBD2 aligns across 14 bases. Unmatched junction bases numbered 6, after V lost 7 bases and J lost 7 bases. In germline, CDR1 is SQVTM, CDR2 ANQGSEA. CDR3 length equals 14 residues. As DNA, the CDR3 is TGCAGCGGGGGACTAGCGGGAGCGGGTAATGAGCAGTTCTTC. It translates to CSGGLAGAGNEQFF.